What follows describes a single T cell receptor beta chain. This specimen comes from a study of blood T cell repertoires in COVID-19. On the study more broadly: The United States, Italy and Spain provided the acute and convalescent COVID-19 samples. Sources were T cells, B-cell-depleted T cells, or PBMCs; the material itself was cDNA or gDNA.

Original processing notes: Estimation of nucleated cell counts relied on the amplification of reference gene primers. Sequencing used immunoSEQ multiplex PCR; TCRdb keeps in-frame clones, though not all of them. For V, J and clone size, that table is used; D and trimming come from the DNA. The sample has 290,000 or so clones, around 84% seen once. The source of this sequence is a man between 65 and 80 years old with acute or convalescent COVID-19. The sequenced sample was peripheral blood.

The DNA for the CDR3 is TGTGCCAGCAGCTTAGGGACGGCGGGCACTGAAGCTTTCTTT. Amino acids: CASSLGTAGTEAFF. The J gene is TRBJ1-1, the V gene TRBV7-9; D remains ambiguous. Trimming pared 1 base from V and 4 bases from J, leaving 10 bases between. The CDR3 is 14 residues long. Per the germline V gene, CDR1 is SEHNR and CDR2 is FQNEAQ (reference sequence).